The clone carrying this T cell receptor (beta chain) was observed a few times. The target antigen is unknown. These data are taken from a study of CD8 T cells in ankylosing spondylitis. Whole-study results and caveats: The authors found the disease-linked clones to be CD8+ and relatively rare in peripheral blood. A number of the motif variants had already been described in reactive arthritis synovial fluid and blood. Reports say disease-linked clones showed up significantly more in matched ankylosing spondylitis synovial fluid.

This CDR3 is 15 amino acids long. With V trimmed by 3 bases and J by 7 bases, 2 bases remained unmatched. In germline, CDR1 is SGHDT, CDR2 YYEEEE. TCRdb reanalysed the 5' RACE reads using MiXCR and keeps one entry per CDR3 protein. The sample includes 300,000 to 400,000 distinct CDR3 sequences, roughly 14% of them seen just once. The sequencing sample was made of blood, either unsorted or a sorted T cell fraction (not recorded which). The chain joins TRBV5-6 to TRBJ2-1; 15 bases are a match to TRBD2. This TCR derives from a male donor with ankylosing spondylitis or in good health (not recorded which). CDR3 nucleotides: TGTGCCAGCAGCTGGGGACTAGCGGGAGGAAATGAGCAGTTCTTC. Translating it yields CASSWGLAGGNEQFF. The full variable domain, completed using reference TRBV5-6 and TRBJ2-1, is DAGVTQSPTHLIKTRGQQVTLRCSPKSGHDTVSWYQQALGQGPQFIFQYYEEEERQRGNFPDRFSGHQFPNYSSELNVNALLLGDSALYLCASSWGLAGGNEQFFGPGTRLTVL.